A single sample is the source of the 16 T cell receptor beta chains below, sequenced in a study of blood T cell repertoires in COVID-19 (dated by TCRdb to about 2020). Receptor amplification or capture employed the immunoSEQ multiplex PCR assay. The source is immuneACCESS, and TCRdb retained only in-frame sequences with V and J called. Part of the clones is not carried over; for the studies checked, unresolved V genes explain less than half of this, and the remainder is unexplained. The table for this sample lists about 270,000 clones; about 90% of them were counted only once. The top ten clonotypes cover over 2% of the sample. The sequencing sample was made of peripheral blood. Receptors were obtained from a woman in her fifties or sixties with acute or convalescent COVID-19.

The CDR3 spells CASSLGGIYGYTF. The CDR3 DNA is TGTGCCAGCAGTTTAGGGGGGATCTATGGCTACACCTTC. This chain uses TRBV27 with TRBJ1-2, with D possibly matching TRBD1 (5 bases). The V end lost 2 bases, the J end lost 4 bases, and 8 bases lay between the germline ends. CDR1 and CDR2 (germline): MNHEY, SMNVEV (reference sequence). The CDR3 sequence is 13 residues long.

The V gene is TRBV7-2, the J gene TRBJ1-2, with 9 nucleotides matching TRBD1. J lost 0 bases, V lost 5 bases, and 7 bases had no gene match. Germline V gene lookup returns CDR1 SGHTA and CDR2 FQGNSA. CDR3 length: 16 amino acids. The CDR3 sequence: CASSPRTGVANYGYTF. CDR3 bases: TGTGCCAGCAGCCCCCGGACAGGGGTTGCTAACTATGGCTACACCTTC.

V and J are TRBV7-3 and TRBJ2-1, with D possibly being TRBD2 (6 bases). The CDR3 totals 15 residues. Germline V gene data show CDR1 as SGHTA and CDR2 as FQGTGA. V dropped 2 bases and J dropped 3 bases, with 11 bases sitting between them. The CDR3 bases are TGTGCCAGCAGCTTACGCGGGGCAAACTACAATGAGCAGTTCTTC. It specifies CASSLRGANYNEQFF.

This clone was counted once. V and J are TRBV7-8 and TRBJ2-7; TRBD1 is a possible D gene (5 bases). Germline lookup yields CDR1 SGHVS and CDR2 FQNEAQ. The CDR3 has 16 residues. V gave up 4 bases and J gave up 3 bases, with 19 bases separating them. The CDR3 DNA follows: TGTGCCAGCAGCTACAGGACGGGCTCATCTATCTACGAGCAGTACTTC. This gives the protein CASSYRTGSSIYEQYF.

V is TRBV30 and J is TRBJ2-3, with 7 bases that match TRBD1. Per the germline V gene, CDR1 is GTSNPN and CDR2 is SVGIG (reference sequence). Losses at the gene ends were 0 bases for V and 1 base for J; bases not matched to a gene: 4. This CDR3 spans 15 amino acids. The CDR3: CAWSVTGARTDTQYF. CDR3 DNA: TGTGCCTGGAGTGTCACAGGGGCGCGCACAGATACGCAGTATTTT.

This chain joins TRBV11-2 and TRBJ1-5; a weak D match, TRBD1 (5 bases). This CDR3 has 13 residues. CDR1 and CDR2 (germline): SGHAT, FQNNGV. The V gene lost 3 bases and the J gene lost 5 bases, with 8 bases spanning the gap. CDR3 DNA: TGTGCCAGCAGCTTTCGGGGGGATCAGCCCCAGCATTTT. Translation: CASSFRGDQPQHF.

This chain links TRBV20-1 with TRBJ2-1; 7 bases agree with TRBD2. With V trimmed by 3 bases and J by 6 bases, 5 bases remained unmatched. The germline V gene has CDR1 DFQATT and CDR2 SNEGSKA (reference sequence). The CDR3 has 13 amino acids. The CDR3 DNA sequence: TGCAGTGCTAGTCTCTGGGGGGGCAATGAGCAGTTCTTC. Protein sequence: CSASLWGGNEQFF.

This clone was observed once. The rearrangement uses TRBV6-1 and TRBJ1-5, with D unclear. The CDR3 covers 16 residues. CDR1 MNHNS and CDR2 SASEGT come from the germline V gene. Trimming cost V 2 bases and J 1 base, with 12 bases left between them. The CDR3 bases are TGTGCCAGCAGTGAATCGTGGCAGTTAAGCAATCAGCCCCAGCATTTT. Amino acids: CASSESWQLSNQPQHF.

The rearrangement links TRBV30 to TRBJ1-2; 9 bases fit TRBD1. Per germline, CDR1 GTSNPN and CDR2 SVGIG (reference sequence). Trimming at V came to 2 bases and at J to 5 bases, leaving 6 bases not matched to a gene. CDR3 size: 14 residues. The CDR3 region has the DNA TGTGCCTGGAGTCTAAGGGGGACAGGGTATGGCTACACCTTC. As protein: CAWSLRGTGYGYTF.

The rearrangement joins TRBV14 to TRBJ2-7; D possibly corresponds to TRBD2 (5 bases). The CDR3 has 14 amino acids. Germline CDR1 reads SGHDN; CDR2 reads FVKESK. V was shortened by 1 base and J by 9 bases, with 16 bases between the two germline ends. This CDR3 is CASSQVTAVSAQYF. Written as DNA, the CDR3 is TGTGCCAGCAGCCAAGTAACAGCGGTCTCTGCGCAGTACTTC.

The chain recombines TRBV19 with TRBJ2-1; perhaps TRBD2 as D (5 bases). Trimming took 3 bases from V and 1 from J, leaving 13 bases between them. This CDR3 is 16 amino acids long. The germline gives CDR1 LNHDA, CDR2 SQIVND (reference sequence). CDR3 protein: CASSMGPSRSYNEQFF. The CDR3 DNA is TGTGCCAGTAGTATGGGCCCTAGCCGGTCCTACAATGAGCAGTTCTTC. The variable domain in full, completed from reference TRBV19 and TRBJ2-1, reads DGGITQSPKYLFRKEGQNVTLSCEQNLNHDAMYWYRQDPGQGLRLIYYSQIVNDFQKGDIAEGYSVSREKKESFPLTVTSAQKNPTAFYLCASSMGPSRSYNEQFFGPGTRLTVL.

The rearrangement links TRBV6-5 to TRBJ1-5, with D hard to call. The CDR3 runs 15 residues. The germline V and J ends were trimmed by 6 bases and 6 bases, with 18 bases remaining between them. The V gene's germline CDR1 is MNHEY and CDR2 SVGAGI. Here the CDR3 DNA reads TGTGCCAGCAGAAAAAACTCCGGGGAGGGTCAGCCCCAGCATTTT. It translates to CASRKNSGEGQPQHF.

This rearrangement joins TRBV11-1 to TRBJ2-7; possibly TRBD1 for D (6 bases). The CDR3 covers 15 residues. Trimming removed 1 base from V and 1 base from J, with 11 bases in between. The V gene's germline CDR1 is SGHAT and CDR2 FQDESV (reference sequence). In DNA, the CDR3 is TGTGCCAGCAGCTTAGATGAGGGGGTGTCCTACGAGCAGTACTTC. As protein: CASSLDEGVSYEQYF.

The chain combines TRBV6-4 with TRBJ1-5, with D unresolved. The CDR3 is 13 amino acids. Trimming pared 3 bases from V and 4 bases from J, leaving 7 bases between. Germline loops: CDR1 MRHNA, CDR2 SNTAGT. This CDR3 reads CASSESQNQPQHF. The DNA of the CDR3 is TGTGCCAGCAGTGAAAGTCAGAATCAGCCCCAGCATTTT.

In DNA, the CDR3 is TGTGCCAGCAGTTCCCAGGGGATCACTAATGAAAAACTGTTTTTT. It is translated as CASSSQGITNEKLFF. The chain links TRBV5-4 to TRBJ1-4; possibly TRBD1 for D (6 bases). The CDR3 sequence is 15 residues long. V was shortened by 5 bases and J by 2 bases, with 13 bases between the two germline ends. The germline CDR1 and CDR2 sequences are SGHNT and YYREEE (reference sequence).

J is TRBJ1-4 and V is TRBV27, with 9 bases aligning to TRBD1. Trimming cost V 3 bases and J 4 bases; bases outside gene matches: 6. The CDR3 is 16 residues long. Germline loops: CDR1 MNHEY, CDR2 SMNVEV (reference sequence). Here the CDR3 DNA reads TGTGCCAGCAGTTTCTCCGGACAGGGGTTTAATGAAAAACTGTTTTTT. This translates into CASSFSGQGFNEKLFF.